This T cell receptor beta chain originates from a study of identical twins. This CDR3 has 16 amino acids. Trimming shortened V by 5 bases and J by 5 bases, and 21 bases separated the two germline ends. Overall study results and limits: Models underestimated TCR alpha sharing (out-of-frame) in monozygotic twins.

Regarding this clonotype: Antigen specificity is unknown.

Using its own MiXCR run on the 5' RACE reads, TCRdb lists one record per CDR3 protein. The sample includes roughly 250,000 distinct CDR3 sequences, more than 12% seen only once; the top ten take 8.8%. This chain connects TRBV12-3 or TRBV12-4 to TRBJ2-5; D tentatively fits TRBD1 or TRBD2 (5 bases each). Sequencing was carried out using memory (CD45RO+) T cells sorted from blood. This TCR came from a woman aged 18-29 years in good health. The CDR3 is CASSAGTRREGETQYF. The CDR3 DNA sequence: TGTGCCAGCAGTGCCGGGACGCGGCGCGAGGGGGAGACCCAGTACTTC.